What follows are 12 T cell receptor beta chains derived from one specimen sequenced in a study of cytomegalovirus exposure and HLA in healthy donors. The PCR used 60 Vbeta and 13 Jbeta primers. This table comes from immunoSEQ multiplex PCR, and its TCRdb copy is limited to in-frame clones, with some not included. In the table there are 60,000 or so clones, approximately 83% of which are singletons. Sequencing used PBMCs. These receptor sequences come from a female donor in good health and CMV-seronegative.

The count of this clone is one. V gene TRBV7-9 combines with J gene TRBJ1-4, with D maybe TRBD1 (6 bases). Germline V gives CDR1 SEHNR, CDR2 FQNEAQ (reference sequence). This CDR3 has 17 residues. Trimming left V 6 bases short and J 4 bases short, with 21 bases between. In DNA, the CDR3 is TGTGCCAGCAGTTATGCTTGGGACACGACATATAATGAAAAACTGTTTTTT. Encoded protein: CASSYAWDTTYNEKLFF.

The count of this clone is one. The V call is TRBV7-2, the J call TRBJ2-3; TRBD1 matches 7 bases. Trimming cost V 5 bases and J 4 bases; bases outside gene matches: 3. The CDR3 extends over 13 amino acids. The germline V gene has CDR1 SGHTA and CDR2 FQGNSA. CDR3 in amino acids: CASSITGADTQYF. The CDR3 nucleotides read TGTGCCAGCAGCATTACAGGGGCAGATACGCAGTATTTT.

The rearrangement joins TRBV4-1 to TRBJ2-3, with D perhaps matching TRBD2 (6 bases). The V gene's germline CDR1 is MGHRA and CDR2 YSYEKL. The CDR3 spans 17 residues. V was shortened by 0 bases and J by 0 bases, with 13 bases between the two germline ends. The CDR3 protein is CASSQDHGGASTDTQYF. The CDR3 nucleotides read TGCGCCAGCAGCCAAGACCATGGCGGGGCTAGCACAGATACGCAGTATTTT.

V and J are TRBV18 and TRBJ2-7; tentative D call: TRBD1 (6 bases). The CDR3 sequence is 19 residues long. CDR1 is KGHSH, CDR2 LQKENI, per germline. The V end lost 3 bases, the J end lost 4 bases, and 28 bases lay between the germline ends. CDR3 in DNA: TGTGCCAGCTCACCTCTTGTAACGCGACAGGCGCAAGGACAGTACGAGCAGTACTTC. Translating it yields CASSPLVTRQAQGQYEQYF.

This rearrangement joins TRBV5-1 to TRBJ2-3, with TRBD2 identical over 7 bases. The CDR3 is 14 amino acids. The V gene's germline CDR1 is SGHRS and CDR2 YFSETQ. The V gene end was trimmed by 7 bases and the J gene end by 5 bases; junction bases not matched to a gene: 10. CDR3: CASAETSPVDTQYF. CDR3 DNA: TGCGCCAGCGCGGAGACTAGCCCCGTAGATACGCAGTATTTT. Variable domain in full (rest from reference TRBV5-1 and TRBJ2-3): KAGVTQTPRYLIKTRGQQVTLSCSPISGHRSVSWYQQTPGQGLQFLFEYFSETQRNKGNFPGRFSGRQFSNSRSEMNVSTLELGDSALYLCASAETSPVDTQYFGPGTRLTVL.

The J gene is TRBJ2-1, the V gene TRBV4-1; D is perhaps TRBD2 (5 bases). Trimming took 4 bases from V and 8 from J, leaving 18 bases between them. CDR3 length: 15 residues. The germline V gene has CDR1 MGHRA and CDR2 YSYEKL. The CDR3 nucleotides read TGCGCCAGCAGCCCTAGTTATATACTAGAGCATGAGCAGTTCTTC. It translates to CASSPSYILEHEQFF.

This sequence joins TRBV15 and TRBJ2-7; a possible D gene is TRBD2 (6 bases). The CDR3 totals 14 residues. CDR1 and CDR2 from the germline V gene are LNHNV and YYDKDF (reference sequence). V shed 0 bases and J shed 4 bases, with 10 bases lying between them. The CDR3 bases are TGTGCCACCAGCAGAGATCGTGGGAGGTACGAGCAGTACTTC. Residues: CATSRDRGRYEQYF. The full variable domain, its missing parts supplied by reference TRBV15 and TRBJ2-7, is DAMVIQNPRYQVTQFGKPVTLSCSQTLNHNVMYWYQQKSSQAPKLLFHYYDKDFNNEADTPDNFQSRRPNTSFCFLDIRSPGLGDTAMYLCATSRDRGRYEQYFGPGTRLTVT.

For this clone: One end of the junction is discordant with germline, which a read error may explain. The chain combines TRBV7-7 with TRBJ2-4, with 8 nucleotides matching TRBD1. Germline values: CDR1 SSHAT, CDR2 FNYEAQ (reference sequence). This CDR3 spans 16 amino acids. For the CDR3, the DNA is TGTGCTAGCAGCTTTCCCCCCACAGGGGGCAAAAACATTCAGTACTTC. Protein sequence: CASSFPPTGGKNIQYF.

This clone has just a few counts. V usage is TRBV13 and J usage is TRBJ2-2, with D perhaps TRBD2 (6 bases). This CDR3 has 16 amino acids. Germline V gene sequence: CDR1 PRHDT, CDR2 FYEKMQ (reference sequence). V was trimmed by 5 bases and J by 3 bases, leaving 16 bases between them. The CDR3 spells CASSPPGGWDTGELFF. In nucleotides, the CDR3 is TGTGCCAGCAGCCCACCCGGGGGTTGGGACACCGGGGAGCTGTTTTTT.

J is TRBJ2-7 and V is TRBV19, with D possibly matching TRBD1 (5 bases). V gave up 1 base and J gave up 2 bases, with 12 bases separating them. Per the germline V gene, CDR1 is LNHDA and CDR2 is SQIVND (reference sequence). The CDR3 is 15 amino acids. The CDR3 reads CASSIALAGPYEQYF. Written as DNA, the CDR3 is TGTGCCAGTAGTATAGCCCTGGCAGGGCCCTACGAGCAGTACTTC.

The chain couples TRBV28 to TRBJ2-5; D might be TRBD2 (6 bases). CDR3 length: 14 residues. CDR1 is MDHEN and CDR2 is SYDVKM in the germline V gene. The V end lost 3 bases, the J end lost 3 bases, and 11 bases lay between the germline ends. The CDR3 DNA reads TGTGCCAGCAGTTTCCTTGCGGGAAAAGAGACCCAGTACTTC. Translating gives CASSFLAGKETQYF.

This clone appeared once. The V call is TRBV18, the J call TRBJ1-2, with a weak D call TRBD1 (5 bases). Trimming removed 1 base from V and 3 bases from J, with 9 bases in between. The CDR3 sequence is 14 residues long. Germline V gives CDR1 KGHSH, CDR2 LQKENI. The CDR3 coding sequence is TGTGCCAGCTCACCACGGCCACAGGACTATGGCTACACCTTC. It yields the protein CASSPRPQDYGYTF.